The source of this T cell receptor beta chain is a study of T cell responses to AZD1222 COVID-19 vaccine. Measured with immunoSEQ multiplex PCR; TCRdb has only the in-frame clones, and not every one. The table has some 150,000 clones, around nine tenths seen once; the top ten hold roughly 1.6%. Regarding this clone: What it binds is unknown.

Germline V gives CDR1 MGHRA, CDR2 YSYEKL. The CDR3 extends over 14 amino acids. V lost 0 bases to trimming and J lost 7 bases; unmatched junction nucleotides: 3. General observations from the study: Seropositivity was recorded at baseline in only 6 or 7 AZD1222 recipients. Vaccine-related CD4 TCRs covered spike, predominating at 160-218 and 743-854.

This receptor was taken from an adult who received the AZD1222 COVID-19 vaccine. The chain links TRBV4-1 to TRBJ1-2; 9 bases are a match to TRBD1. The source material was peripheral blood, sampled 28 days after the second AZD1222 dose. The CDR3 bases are TGCGCCAGCAGCCAAGAACAGGGGGCTTTTGGCTACACCTTC. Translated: CASSQEQGAFGYTF.